This T cell receptor beta chain was recorded in a study of T cells in Graves' hyperthyroidism and ophthalmopathy. This clonotype appeared a few times. Germline V gene data show CDR1 as MNHNS and CDR2 as SASEGT. Losses at the gene ends were 4 bases for V and 4 bases for J; bases not matched to a gene: 9. CDR3 length: 16 amino acids. Amplified TCR beta CDR3 regions derived from RNA transcripts. The HTBI primer set was used in a first-round RT-PCR of the TCR CDR3. TCRdb passed the multiplex PCR reads through MiXCR, listing each CDR3 protein once. Of fewer than 400,000 distinct CDR3 sequences detected, around 14% appear once; the ten largest clones hold about 27%. Together with thyroid ultrasound, orbital computed tomography, serum thyroxine and TRAb, clinical symptoms were used for diagnoses.

The sample consisted of blood. The receptor was isolated from a woman between 18 and 29 years old with Graves' hyperthyroidism that later progressed to Graves' ophthalmopathy. The rearrangement uses TRBV6-1 and TRBJ2-2, with 7 bases lining up with TRBD2. The CDR3 protein is CASSGLGRVATGELFF. The CDR3, as DNA: TGTGCCAGCAGTGGATTAGGGAGGGTGGCCACCGGGGAGCTGTTTTTT.